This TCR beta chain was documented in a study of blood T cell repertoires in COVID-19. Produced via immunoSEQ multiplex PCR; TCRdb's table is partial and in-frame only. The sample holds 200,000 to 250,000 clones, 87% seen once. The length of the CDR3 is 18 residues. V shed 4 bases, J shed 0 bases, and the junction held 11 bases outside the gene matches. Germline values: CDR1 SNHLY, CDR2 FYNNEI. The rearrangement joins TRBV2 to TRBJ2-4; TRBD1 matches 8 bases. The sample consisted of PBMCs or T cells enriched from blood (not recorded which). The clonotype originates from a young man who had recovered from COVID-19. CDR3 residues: CASSGQGARLLAKNIQYF. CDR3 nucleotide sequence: TGTGCCAGCAGTGGTCAGGGGGCGAGGCTATTAGCCAAAAACATTCAGTACTTC.